This TCR beta chain derives from a study of CD8 T cells in ankylosing spondylitis. Study-wide findings and caveats: What appeared characteristic of ankylosing spondylitis blood was a TCR beta motif of fewer than ten highly homologous variants. Some of these motif variants have turned up before, in reports on reactive arthritis synovial fluid and blood.

This clonotype was observed a handful of times. The antigen remains unidentified. Germline-derived CDR1 and CDR2 are KGHSH and LQKENI. The V and J ends lost 3 bases and 0 bases respectively, with 17 bases between them. This CDR3 has 17 amino acids. Libraries for TCR beta were made by quantitative 5'-RACE with molecular barcodes. TCRdb fed the 5' RACE reads into MiXCR, producing one record per CDR3 protein. The repertoire holds fewer than 250,000 distinct CDR3 sequences, with over 9.5% as singletons. The rearrangement uses TRBV18 and TRBJ1-1; weak D call: TRBD1 (5 bases). The sequenced sample was blood, either unsorted or a sorted T cell fraction (not recorded which). The source of this sequence is a male donor with ankylosing spondylitis or in good health (not recorded which). In DNA form, the CDR3 reads TGTGCCAGCTCACCCGGGGTGGGGGGTAGCATGAACACTGAAGCTTTCTTT. Translated, it gives CASSPGVGGSMNTEAFF. The variable domain in full, with the rest retrieved from reference TRBV18 and TRBJ1-1, is NAGVMQNPRHLVRRRGQEARLRCSPMKGHSHVYWYRQLPEEGLKFMVYLQKENIIDESGMPKERFSAEFPKEGPSILRIQQVVRGDSAAYFCASSPGVGGSMNTEAFFGQGTRLTVV.